This TCR beta chain was captured in a study of control samples from healthy donors and cancer patients. TCRdb keeps only in-frame clones here, not all; method: immunoSEQ multiplex PCR. In the table there are roughly 100,000 clones, roughly nine tenths of which are singletons. Germline-derived CDR1 and CDR2 are MNHEY and SMNVEV (reference sequence). The CDR3 sequence is 17 residues long. The V end was cut by 4 bases, the J end by 1 base, with 17 bases between. The chain is built from TRBV27 and TRBJ1-5; D unclear. Source material: blood. This TCR was recovered from a young woman in good health. Written as DNA, the CDR3 is TGTGCCAGCAGTTCTGACCGCCCTCTGGGGAGCAATCAGCCCCAGCATTTT. Amino acids: CASSSDRPLGSNQPQHF.